This entry lists 14 T cell receptor beta chains sequenced from one sample in a study of T cells after yellow fever vaccination. TCRdb passed the 5' RACE reads through MiXCR, listing each CDR3 protein once. The sample comprises a few hundred thousand distinct CDR3 sequences, roughly 3.9% of which are singletons, and around 24% rests with the top ten. Specimen: PBMCs, collected 5 days after the yellow fever booster vaccination. These receptors originate from a man younger than 35 who received the YFV17D yellow fever vaccine.

The sample holds a few counts of this clonotype. The chain carries TRBV6-6 and TRBJ2-5; D uncertain. V dropped 6 bases and J dropped 6 bases, with 11 bases sitting between them. Germline lookup yields CDR1 MNHNY and CDR2 SVGAGI (reference sequence). The length of the CDR3 is 12 residues. In DNA form, the CDR3 reads TGTGCCAGCAGCGACCAACGGAAGACCCAGTACTTC. This codes for CASSDQRKTQYF.

This clonotype was counted at least ten times. The chain joins TRBV4-1 to TRBJ1-2; no clear D gene. The CDR3 extends over 15 amino acids. The germline gives CDR1 MGHRA, CDR2 YSYEKL. Between the trimmed V and J ends, which lost 0 bases and 4 bases, there was a span of 12 bases. The CDR3 sequence is CASSQEGRARYGYTF. In DNA, the CDR3 is TGCGCCAGCAGCCAAGAAGGCCGCGCGCGCTATGGCTACACCTTC.

This clonotype was found many times. The J gene is TRBJ2-7, the V gene TRBV5-1, with D possibly matching TRBD1 (6 bases). This CDR3 is built from 14 residues. Germline CDR1 reads SGHRS; CDR2 reads YFSETQ. Trimming shortened V by 2 bases and J by 5 bases, and 14 bases separated the two germline ends. The CDR3, as DNA: TGCGCCAGCAGCTTTGTCCCAGGGGAGAACGAGCAGTACTTC. This translates into CASSFVPGENEQYF.

This chain joins TRBV29-1 and TRBJ1-1; D is ambiguous. The V gene's germline CDR1 is SQVTM and CDR2 ANQGSEA. V lost 6 bases and J lost 1, with 9 bases in between. The CDR3 runs to 12 residues. In nucleotides, the CDR3 is TGCAGCGTCGACCTACAGAACACTGAAGCTTTCTTT. It codes for CSVDLQNTEAFF.

In its sample, this clonotype was seen a few times. This rearrangement joins TRBV7-3 to TRBJ2-5; no definite D call. Germline CDR1 and CDR2: SGHTA and FQGTGA. Trimming stripped 3 bases from V and 3 bases from J, with 8 bases between. The CDR3 runs 13 residues. CDR3 amino acids: CASSFPVEETQYF. CDR3 in DNA: TGTGCCAGCAGCTTCCCAGTAGAAGAGACCCAGTACTTC.

This clonotype was seen many times. The CDR3 DNA follows: TGCAGTGCTACCGAGCGGGGGGGCGATGAGCAGTTCTTC. As protein: CSATERGGDEQFF. The chain joins TRBV20-1 to TRBJ2-1; 10 bases agree with TRBD2. The CDR3 length is 13 residues. V trimming: 4 bases; J trimming: 8 bases; junction bases outside the gene matches: 5. CDR1 and CDR2 from the germline V gene are DFQATT and SNEGSKA (reference sequence).

This clonotype appeared a few times. The chain recombines TRBV11-2 with TRBJ2-7; TRBD2 matches at 8 bases. This CDR3 is built from 17 residues. Trimming removed 4 bases from V and 1 base from J; junction bases left unmatched: 12. Looked up from germline, CDR1 is SGHAT and CDR2 is FQNNGV. CDR3 residues: CASSSPLSGGGSYEQYF. In nucleotides, the CDR3 is TGTGCCAGCAGCTCCCCCCTTTCCGGGGGGGGATCCTACGAGCAGTACTTC.

This clonotype showed up many times. The chain uses TRBV10-3 and TRBJ2-5, with D possibly matching TRBD2 (6 bases). Trimming shortened V by 2 bases and J by 4 bases, and 8 bases separated the two germline ends. CDR3 length: 13 amino acids. Germline loops: CDR1 ENHRY, CDR2 SYGVKD. CDR3 coding DNA: TGTGCCATCAGTGAGCTAGCGTCAGAGACCCAGTACTTC. Translating it yields CAISELASETQYF.

This clonotype was counted a few times. This chain connects TRBV20-1 to TRBJ1-1; the match to TRBD1 covers 7 bases. Germline trimming cut 7 bases from V and 4 bases from J; bases unmatched to any gene: 3. The CDR3 totals 11 residues. Germline CDR1 DFQATT, CDR2 SNEGSKA (reference sequence). The CDR3 sequence is CSDRGSTEAFF. The CDR3 nucleotides read TGCAGTGACAGGGGAAGCACTGAAGCTTTCTTT.

This clonotype has a count of ten or more. The genes are TRBV14 and TRBJ2-3; the match to TRBD1 covers 10 bases. The trim removed 1 base at V and 4 bases at J, leaving 11 bases unmatched. The CDR3 has 18 residues. Germline CDR1 is SGHDN and CDR2 is FVKESK. CDR3 protein: CASSQVGLRDRGADTQYF. The CDR3 nucleotides are TGTGCCAGCAGCCAAGTTGGCCTCCGGGACAGGGGCGCAGATACGCAGTATTTT.

The CDR3 reads CASSLDGQGATGELFF. The CDR3 bases are TGTGCCAGCAGCTTGGATGGACAGGGGGCGACCGGGGAGCTGTTTTTT. The rearrangement uses TRBV5-6 and TRBJ2-2, with 11 bases fitting TRBD1. The V gene's germline CDR1 is SGHDT and CDR2 YYEEEE. This CDR3 has 16 amino acids. With V trimmed by 0 bases and J by 5 bases, 3 bases remained unmatched. Based on the CDR3 plus reference TRBV5-6 and TRBJ2-2, the full variable domain is DAGVTQSPTHLIKTRGQQVTLRCSPKSGHDTVSWYQQALGQGPQFIFQYYEEEERQRGNFPDRFSGHQFPNYSSELNVNALLLGDSALYLCASSLDGQGATGELFFGEGSRLTVL.

The V gene is TRBV18, the J gene TRBJ2-1, with TRBD2 as a possible D gene (6 bases). The CDR3 runs 15 residues. Trimming shortened V by 4 bases and J by 2 bases, and 12 bases separated the two germline ends. The germline V gene encodes CDR1 KGHSH and CDR2 LQKENI. The CDR3 here is CASSLSLAPYNEQFF. Written as DNA, the CDR3 is TGTGCCAGCTCACTTTCACTAGCCCCCTACAATGAGCAGTTCTTC.

This sequence joins TRBV19 and TRBJ2-2; TRBD2 matches at 7 bases. Per germline, CDR1 LNHDA and CDR2 SQIVND (reference sequence). The CDR3 loop spans 14 amino acids. Trimming cost V 10 bases and J 5 bases; bases outside gene matches: 10. The CDR3 DNA sequence: TGTGCCACCGGTGGCGGGGGAAGAACCGGGGAGCTGTTTTTT. It encodes CATGGGGRTGELFF.

The sample holds a few counts of this clonotype. The rearrangement links TRBV5-5 to TRBJ1-5; no firm D call. Trimming pared 1 base from V and 4 bases from J, leaving 9 bases between. Germline CDR1 SGHKS, CDR2 YYEKEE (reference sequence). The CDR3 spans 14 residues. CDR3 DNA sequence: TGTGCCAGCAGCTTGACCCTGACAAATCAGCCCCAGCATTTT. This encodes CASSLTLTNQPQHF. Based on the CDR3 plus reference TRBV5-5 and TRBJ1-5, the full variable domain is DAGVTQSPTHLIKTRGQQVTLRCSPISGHKSVSWYQQVLGQGPQFIFQYYEKEERGRGNFPDRFSARQFPNYSSELNVNALLLGDSALYLCASSLTLTNQPQHFGDGTRLSIL.